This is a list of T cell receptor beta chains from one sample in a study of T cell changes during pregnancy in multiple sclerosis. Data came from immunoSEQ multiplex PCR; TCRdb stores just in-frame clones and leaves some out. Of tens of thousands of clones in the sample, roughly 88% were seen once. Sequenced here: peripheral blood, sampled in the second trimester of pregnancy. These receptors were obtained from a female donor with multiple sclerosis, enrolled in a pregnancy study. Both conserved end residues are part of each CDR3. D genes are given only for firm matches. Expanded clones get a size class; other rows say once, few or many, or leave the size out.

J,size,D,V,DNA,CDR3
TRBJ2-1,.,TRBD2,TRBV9,TGTGCCAGCAGCGTAGCACTAGCGGGGGGGTCTTCCTACAATGAGCAGTTCTTC,CASSVALAGGSSYNEQFF
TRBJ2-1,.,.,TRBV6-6,TGTGCCAGCAGCCTTACAGGGAGCTCCTACAATGAGCAGTTCTTC,CASSLTGSSYNEQFF
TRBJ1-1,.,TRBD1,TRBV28,TGTGCCAGCAGCCACACCACAGGGGGCACGACCACTGAAGCTTTCTTT,CASSHTTGGTTTEAFF
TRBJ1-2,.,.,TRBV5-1,TGCGCCAGCAGCTTGGAGCGCTCCCTTGGCTACACCTTC,CASSLERSLGYTF
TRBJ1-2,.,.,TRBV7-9,TGTGCCAGCACCCCCACGGGGGAAGGGTATGGCTACACCTTC,CASTPTGEGYGYTF
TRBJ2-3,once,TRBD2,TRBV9,TGTGCCAGCAGCGTAGGGGAGGGAGATACGCAGTATTTT,CASSVGEGDTQYF
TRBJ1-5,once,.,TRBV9,TGTGCCAGCAGCGAGACACCCACTAGCAATCAGCCCCAGCATTTT,CASSETPTSNQPQHF
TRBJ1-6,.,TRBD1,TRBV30,TGTGCCTGGAGAGGACAGGATAATTCGCCCCTCCACTTT,CAWRGQDNSPLHF
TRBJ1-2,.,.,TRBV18,TGTGCCAGCTCACCAGAGGGTGCCCCTCCCCTAACTAACTATGGCTACACCTTC,CASSPEGAPPLTNYGYTF
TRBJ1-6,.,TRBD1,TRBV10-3,TGTGCCATCAGTTCCTTTTTACAGGGGGCAGGTAATTCACCCCTCCACTTT,CAISSFLQGAGNSPLHF
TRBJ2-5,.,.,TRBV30,TGTGCCTGGAGTGTACTCGGGGATCCAAAAGAGACCCAGTACTTC,CAWSVLGDPKETQYF
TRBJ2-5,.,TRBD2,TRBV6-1,TGTGCCAGCAGGAGACTAGCGACACAGGGGACCCAGTACTTC,CASRRLATQGTQYF
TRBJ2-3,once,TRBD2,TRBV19,TGTGCCAAACCCACATTAGCGGGGGGAATACGAGATACGCAGTATTTT,CAKPTLAGGIRDTQYF
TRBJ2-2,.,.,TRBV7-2,TGTGCCAGCAGCTTAGGGGGGGGGCAGGCCGGGGAGCTGTTTTTT,CASSLGGGQAGELFF
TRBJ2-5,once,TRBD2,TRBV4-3,TGCGCCAGCAGCCAAGATTGGACAGCGGGGGGTCCGCCTTCTCACCAAGAGACCCAGTACTTC,CASSQDWTAGGPPSHQETQYF
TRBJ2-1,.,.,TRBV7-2,TGTGCCAGCAGCTTGGGGGACACGCGAAATGAGCAGTTCTTC,CASSLGDTRNEQFF
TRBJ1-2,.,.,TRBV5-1,TGCGCCAGCAGCTTGGATGCGGGGCTGGACTATGGCTACACCTTC,CASSLDAGLDYGYTF
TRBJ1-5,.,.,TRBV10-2,TGCGCCAGCAGGCTACAGGGAAGCAATCAGCCCCAGCATTTT,CASRLQGSNQPQHF
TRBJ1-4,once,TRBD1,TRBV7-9,TGTGCCAGCAGCGTAACGACAGGGCTGTTAGATGAAAAACTGTTTTTT,CASSVTTGLLDEKLFF
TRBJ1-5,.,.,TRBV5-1,TGCGCCAGCAGCTTGGAACCGACGGGGGGCAATCAGCCCCAGCATTTT,CASSLEPTGGNQPQHF
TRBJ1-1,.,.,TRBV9,TGTGCCAGCAGCGCCCATGTAGGGGGGGGAGCTTTCTTT,CASSAHVGGGAFF
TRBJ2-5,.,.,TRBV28,TGTGCCAGCAGTTCAGGAACAGGCAGTTTGGGGGAGACCCAGTACTTC,CASSSGTGSLGETQYF
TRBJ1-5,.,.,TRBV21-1,TGTGCCAGCAGCAAAGCGCTTAGTGCCTCTTCTGAGAGTCCCCATCAGCCCCAGCATTTT,CASSKALSASSESPHQPQHF
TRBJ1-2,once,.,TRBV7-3,TGTGCCAGCAGGATGAGTCCGGGAGAAGAGTATGGCTACACCTTC,CASRMSPGEEYGYTF
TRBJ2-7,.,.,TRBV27,TGTGCCAGCAGTTTCGGACGGGGGACCTACGAGCAGTACTTC,CASSFGRGTYEQYF
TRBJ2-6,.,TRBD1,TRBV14,TGTGCCAGCAGCCAAGCCCCCGGGACAGGGAATACTGGGGCCAACGTCCTGACTTTC,CASSQAPGTGNTGANVLTF
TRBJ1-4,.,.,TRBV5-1,TGCGCCAGCAGCTTGTCCGGGTCCTTGAATGAAAAACTGTTTTTT,CASSLSGSLNEKLFF
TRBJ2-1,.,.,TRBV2,TGTGCCTGGGGCAGGTTTTACAATGAGCAGTTCTTC,CAWGRFYNEQFF
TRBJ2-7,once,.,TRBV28,TGTGCCAGCAGCCAGACAGTAAAAATCTACGAGCAGTACTTC,CASSQTVKIYEQYF
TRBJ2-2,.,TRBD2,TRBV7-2,TGTGCCAGCAGCCGTGGACTAGCAAGCACCGGGGAGCTGTTTTTT,CASSRGLASTGELFF
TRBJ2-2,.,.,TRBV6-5,TGTGCCAGCAGTTTGAATCGGGATAACACCGGGGAGCTGTTTTTT,CASSLNRDNTGELFF
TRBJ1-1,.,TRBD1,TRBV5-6,TGTGCCAGCAGCTTGGTACGCACAGGGGGGTTAACTGAAGCTTTCTTT,CASSLVRTGGLTEAFF
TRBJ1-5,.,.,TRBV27,TGTGCCAGCAGTTCACAGGGATGGCCCCAGCATTTT,CASSSQGWPQHF
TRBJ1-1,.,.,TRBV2,TGTGCCAGCAGCGCCTTAGGGGCCACTGAAGCTTTCTTT,CASSALGATEAFF
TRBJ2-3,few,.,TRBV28,TGTGCCAGCAGACTAACGGGGGAACATACGCAGTATTTT,CASRLTGEHTQYF
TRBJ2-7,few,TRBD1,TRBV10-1,TGCGCCAGCAGTGATCAGGGGACAGGGGGCGAGCAGTACTTC,CASSDQGTGGEQYF
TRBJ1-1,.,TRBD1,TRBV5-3,TGTGCCAGAAGCTTGACGACTGGACAGGTGAACACTGAAGCTTTCTTT,CARSLTTGQVNTEAFF
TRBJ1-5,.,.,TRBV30,TGTGCCTGGAGCGAAAGAGGGACAAGCAATCAGCCCCAGCATTTT,CAWSERGTSNQPQHF
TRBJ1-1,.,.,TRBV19,TGTGCCAGTAGCCGGACAGTAAACACTGAAGCTTTCTTT,CASSRTVNTEAFF
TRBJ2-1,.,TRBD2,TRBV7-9,TGTGCCAGCAGCCCGACAAGCGGGGCCCCCTCCTACAATGAGCAGTTCTTC,CASSPTSGAPSYNEQFF
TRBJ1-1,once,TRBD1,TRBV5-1,TGCGCCAGCAGCGCCCGGACAGGGGGCTTCGGCACTGAAGCTTTCTTT,CASSARTGGFGTEAFF
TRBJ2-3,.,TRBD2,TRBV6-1,TGTGCCAGCAGTGAACGGGGGGGGCACTCAGATACGCAGTATTTT,CASSERGGHSDTQYF
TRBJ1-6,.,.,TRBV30,TGTGCCTGGAGTGTACGGACTGGCAATTCACCCCTCCACTTT,CAWSVRTGNSPLHF
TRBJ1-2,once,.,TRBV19,TGTGCCAGTAGTGTCAGAAATGTACCATATGGCTACACCTTC,CASSVRNVPYGYTF
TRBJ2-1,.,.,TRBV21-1,TGTGCCAGCAGCACCTCCGGGACAGGGGGGTGTATGGGTGAGCAGTTCTTC,CASSTSGTGGCMGEQFF
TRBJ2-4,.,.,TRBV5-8,TGTGCCAGCAGCTTAGAACTCCCGGGTATAGCCAAAAACATTCAGTACTTC,CASSLELPGIAKNIQYF
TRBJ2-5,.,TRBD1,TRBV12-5,TGTGCTAGTGGTGCCGGGACAGGGAAGACCCAGTACTTC,CASGAGTGKTQYF
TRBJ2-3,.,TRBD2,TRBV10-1,TGCGCCAGCAGTCGAGCGGGGGTCACAGATACGCAGTATTTT,CASSRAGVTDTQYF
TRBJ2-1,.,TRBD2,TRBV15,TGTGCCACCAGCAGAGATAGGACTAGCGGCAATGAGCAGTTCTTC,CATSRDRTSGNEQFF
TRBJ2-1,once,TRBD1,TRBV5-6,TGTGCCAGCACCCCCGGGACAGGGACCAATGAGCAGTTCTTC,CASTPGTGTNEQFF
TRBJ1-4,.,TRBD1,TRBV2,TGTGCCAGCACCGGGACAGCGAATGAAAAACTGTTTTTT,CASTGTANEKLFF
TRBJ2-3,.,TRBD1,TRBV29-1,TGCAGCGTTTGGGACAGGGTCACAGATACGCAGTATTTT,CSVWDRVTDTQYF
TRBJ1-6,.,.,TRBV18,TGTGCCAGCTCTCCACTCCAGGGTTCACCCCTCCACTTT,CASSPLQGSPLHF
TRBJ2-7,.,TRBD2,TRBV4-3,TGCGCCAGCAGCCAACAAAGGGAGGGCCGTTATTCCTACGAGCAGTACTTC,CASSQQREGRYSYEQYF
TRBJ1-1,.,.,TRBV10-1,TGCGCCAGCAGTGAACTACGATCCACTGAAGCTTTCTTT,CASSELRSTEAFF
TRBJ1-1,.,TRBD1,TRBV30,TGTGCCTGGGACCGGACAGGAGATATGAACACTGAAGCTTTCTTT,CAWDRTGDMNTEAFF
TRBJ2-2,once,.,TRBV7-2,TGTGCCAGCAGCCCTAGTGCGGGACAGTTGCTGTTTTTT,CASSPSAGQLLFF